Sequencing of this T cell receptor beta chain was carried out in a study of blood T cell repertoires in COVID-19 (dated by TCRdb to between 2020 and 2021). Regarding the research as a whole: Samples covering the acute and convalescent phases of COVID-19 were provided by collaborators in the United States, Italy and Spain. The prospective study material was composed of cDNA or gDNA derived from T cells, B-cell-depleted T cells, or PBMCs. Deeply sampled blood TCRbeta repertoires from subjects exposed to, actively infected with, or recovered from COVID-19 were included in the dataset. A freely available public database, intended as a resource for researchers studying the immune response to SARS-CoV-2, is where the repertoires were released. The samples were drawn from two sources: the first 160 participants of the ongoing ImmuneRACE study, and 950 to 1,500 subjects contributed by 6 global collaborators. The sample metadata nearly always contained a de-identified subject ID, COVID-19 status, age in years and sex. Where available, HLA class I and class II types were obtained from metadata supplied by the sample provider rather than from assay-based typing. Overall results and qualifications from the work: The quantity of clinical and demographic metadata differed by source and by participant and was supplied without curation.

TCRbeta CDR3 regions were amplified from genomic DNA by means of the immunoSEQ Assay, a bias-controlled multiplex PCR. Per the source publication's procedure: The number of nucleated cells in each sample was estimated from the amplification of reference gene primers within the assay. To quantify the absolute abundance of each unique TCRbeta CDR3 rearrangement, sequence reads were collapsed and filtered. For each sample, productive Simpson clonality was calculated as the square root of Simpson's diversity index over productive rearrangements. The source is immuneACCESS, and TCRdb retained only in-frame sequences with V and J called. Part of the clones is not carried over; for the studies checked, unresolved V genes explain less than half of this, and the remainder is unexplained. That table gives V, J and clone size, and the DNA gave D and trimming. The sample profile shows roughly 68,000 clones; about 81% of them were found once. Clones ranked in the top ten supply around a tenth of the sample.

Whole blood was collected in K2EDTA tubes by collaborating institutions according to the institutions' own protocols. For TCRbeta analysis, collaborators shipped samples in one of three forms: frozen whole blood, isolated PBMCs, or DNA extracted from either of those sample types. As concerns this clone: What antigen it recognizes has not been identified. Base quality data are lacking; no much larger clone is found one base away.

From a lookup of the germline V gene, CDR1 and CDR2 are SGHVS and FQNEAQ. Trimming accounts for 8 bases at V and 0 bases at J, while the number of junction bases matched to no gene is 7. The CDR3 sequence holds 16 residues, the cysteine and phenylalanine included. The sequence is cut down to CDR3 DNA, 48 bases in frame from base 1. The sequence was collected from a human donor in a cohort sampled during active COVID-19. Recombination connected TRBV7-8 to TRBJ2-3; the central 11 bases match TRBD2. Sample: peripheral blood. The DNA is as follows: TGTGCCAGCGGGACTAGCGGAGCCCTTAGCACAGATACGCAGTATTTT. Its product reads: CASGTSGALSTDTQYF.